These 2 T cell receptor beta chains originate from one sample sequenced in a study of cytotoxic CD8 clonotypes in ibrutinib-treated CLL. Using immunoSEQ multiplex PCR, the repertoire was profiled, and TCRdb retains in-frame clones only, with some absent. The sample carries about 84,000 clones, around 84% recorded once. Sequencing was performed on PBMCs, taken before ibrutinib treatment. Receptors originate from a human donor with chronic lymphocytic leukemia.

The chain recombines TRBV18 with TRBJ2-2; the match to TRBD1 covers 9 bases. Losses at the gene ends were 3 bases for V and 5 bases for J; bases not matched to a gene: 10. The germline V gene encodes CDR1 KGHSH and CDR2 LQKENI. CDR3 length: 17 residues. Here the CDR3 DNA reads TGTGCCAGCTCACCCTTGGACAGGGGTGCTTCGACCGGGGAGCTGTTTTTT. This sequence encodes CASSPLDRGASTGELFF.

This chain connects TRBV7-9 to TRBJ1-4; D may be TRBD1 (6 bases). The CDR3 is 14 residues long. Germline loops: CDR1 SEHNR, CDR2 FQNEAQ (reference sequence). Between the trimmed V and J ends, which lost 5 bases and 4 bases, there was a span of 11 bases. The CDR3 nucleotides are TGTGCCAGCAGCCACGGACAGTTTAATGAAAAACTGTTTTTT. The encoded protein is CASSHGQFNEKLFF.